The clone carrying this T cell receptor (beta chain) was recorded many times. Its matching antigen is unknown. As for time point: pre-sensitization, week 0. The treatment is: therapeutic diphenylcyclopropenone sensitization with weekly scalp DPC. The data derive from a study of human T cells and chemical hapten exposure. Findings and limits, study-wide: Among expanded TCRs, significantly more large CDR3 similarity clusters formed than among controls. Unchanged with DPC sensitization were TCRs above 1 in 1000 frequency.

The CDR3 covers 16 residues. Per the germline V gene, CDR1 is SQVTM and CDR2 is ANQGSEA. The V end was cut by 7 bases, the J end by 4 bases, with 23 bases between. Each CDR3 protein is one row after TCRdb ran MiXCR on the RACE reads. The table has 300,000 to 400,000 distinct CDR3 sequences, roughly 5.3% seen once. The starting material was whole blood, obtained in connection with sensitization to the hapten diphenylcyclopropenone (DPC). The receptor's source is a woman in her fifties or sixties with alopecia areata. Some clones in this sample may be carry-over from other donors' samples. The chain joins TRBV29-1 to TRBJ2-1; D tentatively reads TRBD1 or TRBD2 (5 bases each). CDR3 residues: CSAPNPAGAGYNEQFF. The CDR3 region has the DNA TGCAGCGCCCCAAACCCTGCCGGGGCAGGGTACAATGAGCAGTTCTTC.